Each of the 6 T cell receptor beta chains below was sequenced from the same sample in a study of blood T cell repertoires in COVID-19. Profiling relied on immunoSEQ multiplex PCR, and the TCRdb table lists in-frame clones only, not all of them. In the table there are roughly 86,000 clones, approximately 80% of which are singletons. Input material: peripheral blood. The receptors stem from a woman aged 70-85 years with acute or convalescent COVID-19.

This chain joins TRBV15 and TRBJ2-3; D perhaps matches TRBD1 (6 bases). Deletions cut 7 bases from V and 0 bases from J, with 11 bases between. CDR1 is LNHNV, CDR2 YYDKDF, per germline (reference sequence). The CDR3 spans 14 residues. The CDR3 nucleotides are TGTGCCACCACCCGAGGGGGTAGCACAGATACGCAGTATTTT. Protein product: CATTRGGSTDTQYF.

The chain is built from TRBV11-2 and TRBJ1-2; D is unclear. Trimming left V 5 bases short and J 0 bases short, with 13 bases between. The CDR3 loop spans 15 amino acids. CDR1 SGHAT and CDR2 FQNNGV come from the germline V gene. The CDR3 DNA sequence: TGTGCCAGCAGCCTGAAGGGAGATTCTAACTATGGCTACACCTTC. Amino acid sequence: CASSLKGDSNYGYTF.

V usage is TRBV28 and J usage is TRBJ2-2; the match to TRBD1 covers 7 bases. The germline CDR1 and CDR2 sequences are MDHEN and SYDVKM. CDR3 length equals 16 residues. Germline trimming cut 5 bases from V and 0 bases from J; bases unmatched to any gene: 6. The CDR3 DNA reads as TGTGCCAGCAGTCCGTCGACAGGGACGAACACCGGGGAGCTGTTTTTT. Translated, it gives CASSPSTGTNTGELFF.

The chain combines TRBV2 with TRBJ1-5; D might be TRBD1 (5 bases). The CDR3 spans 11 residues. Germline V lookup: CDR1 SNHLY, CDR2 FYNNEI. Trimming pared 6 bases from V and 10 bases from J, leaving 10 bases between. The CDR3 DNA reads as TGTGCCAGCAGCTATGACAGTCCCCAGCATTTT. Amino acids: CASSYDSPQHF.

V gene TRBV9 combines with J gene TRBJ2-5; 8 bases match TRBD1. Germline CDR1 SGDLS, CDR2 YYNGEE. This CDR3 region has 15 residues. V trimming: 0 bases; J trimming: 3 bases; junction bases outside the gene matches: 4. CDR3 amino acids: CASSVADRVKETQYF. CDR3 coding DNA: TGTGCCAGCAGCGTAGCGGACAGGGTAAAAGAGACCCAGTACTTC.

This chain joins TRBV21-1 and TRBJ1-1; no DNA check was done on the table's D call, TRBD1. TRBV21-1 is given as a pseudogene. The CDR3 consists of 14 residues. The CDR3 coding sequence is TGTGCCAGCAGCACAGCCAGATCGAACACTGAAGCTTTCTTT. Translation: CASSTARSNTEAFF.